Shown below are 21 T cell receptor beta chains from a single sample sequenced in a study of cytomegalovirus exposure and HLA in healthy donors. PCR employed 60 Vbeta and 13 Jbeta primers. Data came from immunoSEQ multiplex PCR; TCRdb stores just in-frame clones and leaves some out. The sample carries about 160,000 clones, 75% to 90% recorded once. The sample was PBMCs. The source is a boy aged 2 to 10 in good health and CMV-seronegative.

The CDR3 nucleotides are TGTGCCCACTCACCGGCCGGGACTGGGCAGCCCCAGCATTTT. Protein product: CAHSPAGTGQPQHF. The chain is built from TRBV30 and TRBJ1-5; possibly TRBD1 for D (5 bases). V lost 8 bases, J lost 7 bases, and 21 bases lay in between. The CDR3 has 14 amino acids. The germline V gene encodes CDR1 GTSNPN and CDR2 SVGIG (reference sequence).

The chain employs TRBV7-8 and TRBJ1-3; D remains unclear. The ends were cut back, 0 bases at V and 0 bases at J, with 15 bases in the middle. CDR3 length: 18 residues. Germline V gene sequence: CDR1 SGHVS, CDR2 FQNEAQ. The CDR3 spells CASSLAVREQLSGNTIYF. CDR3 sequence (DNA): TGTGCCAGCAGCTTAGCGGTGAGGGAGCAGCTCTCTGGAAACACCATATATTTT. Full variable domain (remainder filled in from reference TRBV7-8 and TRBJ1-3): GAGVSQSPRYKVAKRGQDVALRCDPISGHVSLFWYQQALGQGPEFLTYFQNEAQLDKSGLPSDRFFAERPEGSVSTLKIQRTQQEDSAVYLCASSLAVREQLSGNTIYFGEGSWLTVV.

This sequence joins TRBV6-1 and TRBJ2-2; 10 bases are a match to TRBD1. This CDR3 spans 15 amino acids. The V segment lost 8 bases and the J segment 7 bases; nucleotides outside the gene matches: 10. Germline assignment: CDR1 MNHNS and CDR2 SASEGT. In nucleotides, the CDR3 is TGTGCCAGCCAACCTCAGACAGGGGGCGACGGGGAGCTGTTTTTT. Protein sequence: CASQPQTGGDGELFF.

The chain has TRBV9 and TRBJ1-1, with TRBD1 matching over 7 bases. The CDR3 has 13 residues. Per germline, CDR1 SGDLS and CDR2 YYNGEE. V was clipped by 7 bases and J by 5 bases; unmatched bases: 8. CDR3 nucleotide sequence: TGTGCCAGCGCCGACAGGGATGGGACTGAAGCTTTCTTT. Its protein product is CASADRDGTEAFF.

V usage is TRBV6-5 and J usage is TRBJ1-5; TRBD1 aligns across 8 bases. With 6 bases clipped from V and 3 bases from J, the junction kept 4 bases outside the gene matches. In germline, CDR1 is MNHEY, CDR2 SVGAGI. The CDR3 spans 14 residues. The CDR3 nucleotides are TGTGCCAGCAGAGGACAGGGTTCCAATCAGCCCCAGCATTTT. Amino acids: CASRGQGSNQPQHF.

J is TRBJ2-6 and V is TRBV7-9; 9 bases are shared with TRBD1. J was trimmed by 0 bases and V by 4 bases; bases with no gene match: 4. Germline CDR1 and CDR2: SEHNR and FQNEAQ (reference sequence). The CDR3 has 17 residues. The CDR3 nucleotides are TGTGCCAGCAGCTCGGGACAGGGCCTCTCTGGGGCCAACGTCCTGACTTTC. Its protein is CASSSGQGLSGANVLTF.

The rearrangement uses TRBV2 and TRBJ1-2; unclear D gene. Trimming took off 8 bases at V and 8 bases at J, with 15 bases between the two ends. Germline lookup yields CDR1 SNHLY and CDR2 FYNNEI. There are 12 residues in the CDR3. The CDR3 nucleotides are TGTGCCAGCCGTACGGTTTTGGGCGGCTACACCTTC. Protein product: CASRTVLGGYTF.

J is TRBJ2-5 and V is TRBV5-8, with D possibly TRBD1 on 5 matching bases. V was clipped by 0 bases and J by 4 bases, with 19 bases between them. From germline, CDR1 is SGHTS and CDR2 YDEGEE. The CDR3 runs 17 residues. CDR3 DNA sequence: TGTGCCAGCAGCTTGGCGTATCGACAGCCCGTGGGAGAGACCCAGTACTTC. Its protein product is CASSLAYRQPVGETQYF.

The gene calls are TRBV7-2 and TRBJ2-7, with D unclear. V was clipped by 0 bases and J by 3 bases, with 9 bases between them. CDR1 is SGHTA, CDR2 FQGNSA, per germline. The CDR3 is 14 amino acids. The CDR3 DNA sequence: TGTGCCAGCAGCTTAGCGGGCAGCAACTACGAGCAGTACTTC. Translated: CASSLAGSNYEQYF.

The chain links TRBV28 to TRBJ1-1; a possible D gene is TRBD1 (5 bases). The V end was cut by 5 bases, the J end by 4 bases, with 11 bases between. The CDR3 sequence is 13 residues long. Germline V gene lookup returns CDR1 MDHEN and CDR2 SYDVKM. CDR3 sequence (DNA): TGTGCCAGCAGTGTGGTGGGGGGCACTGAAGCTTTCTTT. Translating gives CASSVVGGTEAFF.

The rearrangement uses TRBV5-8 and TRBJ1-1, with D unclear. Deletions cut 6 bases from V and 8 bases from J, with 14 bases between. The CDR3 runs to 12 residues. Germline V gives CDR1 SGHTS, CDR2 YDEGEE. CDR3 sequence reads: CASTYAPLEAFF. CDR3 nucleotides: TGTGCCAGCACCTATGCCCCCCTCGAAGCTTTCTTT. The variable domain in full, with the rest retrieved from reference TRBV5-8 and TRBJ1-1, is EAGVTQSPTHLIKTRGQQATLRCSPISGHTSVYWYQQALGLGLQFLLWYDEGEERNRGNFPPRFSGRQFPNYSSELNVNALELEDSALYLCASTYAPLEAFFGQGTRLTVV.

This clone was detected a few times. The chain couples TRBV25-1 to TRBJ1-3, with D unresolved. Germline lookup yields CDR1 MGHDK and CDR2 SYGVNS. CDR3 length: 14 amino acids. Deletions cut 3 bases from V and 0 bases from J, with 6 bases between. The CDR3 nucleotides are TGTGCCAGCAGTGACAGAAGCTCTGGAAACACCATATATTTT. It codes for CASSDRSSGNTIYF. Variable domain in full (rest from reference TRBV25-1 and TRBJ1-3): EADIYQTPRYLVIGTGKKITLECSQTMGHDKMYWYQQDPGMELHLIHYSYGVNSTEKGDLSSESTVSRIRTEHFPLTLESARPSHTSQYLCASSDRSSGNTIYFGEGSWLTVV.

The chain carries TRBV15 and TRBJ1-2; 8 bases match TRBD1. Germline lookup yields CDR1 LNHNV and CDR2 YYDKDF (reference sequence). The ends lost 1 base at V and 4 bases at J; junction bases unmatched: 11. The CDR3 has 17 amino acids. The DNA of the CDR3 is TGTGCCACCAGCAGAGCTAGCAGGGGGCATCTCGTCTATGGCTACACCTTC. It codes for CATSRASRGHLVYGYTF.

This clone showed up just a few times. V gene TRBV6-6 combines with J gene TRBJ1-5; tentatively, D is TRBD1 (6 bases). This CDR3 is 12 amino acids long. Germline assignment: CDR1 MNHNY and CDR2 SVGAGI (reference sequence). Trimming pared 5 bases from V and 4 bases from J, leaving 6 bases between. The chain's CDR3 is CASSTGNQPQHF. CDR3 DNA: TGTGCCAGCAGTACAGGGAATCAGCCCCAGCATTTT.

V usage is TRBV13 and J usage is TRBJ2-1; D is unclear. Germline values: CDR1 PRHDT, CDR2 FYEKMQ (reference sequence). This CDR3 spans 17 amino acids. The ends were cut back, 2 bases at V and 9 bases at J, with 23 bases in the middle. The CDR3 DNA is TGTGCCAGCAGCTTAAACGGAAGACGGTACCCAAGAGGTGAGCAGTTCTTC. Its translation: CASSLNGRRYPRGEQFF.

The V call is TRBV2, the J call TRBJ2-5; 13 bases agree with TRBD2. CDR3 length: 14 amino acids. CDR1 is SNHLY, CDR2 FYNNEI, per germline. V lost 6 bases, J lost 5 bases, and 3 bases stayed unmatched. The CDR3 bases are TGTGCCAGCAGGGGACTAGCGGGGCTGGAGACCCAGTACTTC. Protein product: CASRGLAGLETQYF.

The J gene is TRBJ1-2, the V gene TRBV14, with D possibly TRBD1 on 5 matching bases. Trimming stripped 1 base from V and 4 bases from J, with 7 bases between. This CDR3 contains 13 residues. CDR1 and CDR2 from the germline V gene are SGHDN and FVKESK. CDR3 loop: CASSQATGYGYTF. The CDR3 region has the DNA TGTGCCAGCAGCCAAGCCACAGGCTATGGCTACACCTTC.

The rearrangement uses TRBV5-1 and TRBJ2-2; 7 bases fit TRBD2. Germline lookup yields CDR1 SGHRS and CDR2 YFSETQ. With V trimmed by 2 bases and J by 7 bases, 8 bases remained unmatched. The CDR3 sequence is 15 residues long. The CDR3 nucleotides are TGCGCCAGCAGCTTCTGGCGGGAGCGGGGCGGGGAGCTGTTTTTT. Encoded protein: CASSFWRERGGELFF.

The chain combines TRBV19 with TRBJ1-4; a possible D gene is TRBD1 (5 bases). The V and J ends lost 5 bases and 3 bases respectively, with 16 bases between them. Germline V CDR1 and CDR2: LNHDA, SQIVND (reference sequence). CDR3 length: 16 amino acids. CDR3 in amino acids: CASSPTDSRSNEKLFF. For the CDR3, the DNA is TGTGCCAGTAGTCCAACAGACAGTCGTTCTAATGAAAAACTGTTTTTT.

The CDR3, as DNA: TGTGCCAGCAGCGTATACGCGTACTACGAGCAGTACGTC. It is translated as CASSVYAYYEQYV. This chain connects TRBV9 to TRBJ2-7; D is unclear. Germline CDR1 is SGDLS and CDR2 is YYNGEE. Trimming stripped 1 base from V and 3 bases from J, with 8 bases between. This CDR3 contains 13 residues.

The chain combines TRBV18 with TRBJ1-4; a possible D gene is TRBD1 (5 bases). Germline CDR1 is KGHSH and CDR2 is LQKENI. The CDR3 consists of 16 residues. The V gene lost 0 bases and the J gene lost 8 bases, with 16 bases spanning the gap. CDR3 sequence reads: CASSPPYRTGREKLFF. The DNA for the CDR3 is TGTGCCAGCTCACCACCGTATCGAACAGGAAGGGAAAAACTGTTTTTT. Full variable domain (rest looked up from reference TRBV18 and TRBJ1-4): NAGVMQNPRHLVRRRGQEARLRCSPMKGHSHVYWYRQLPEEGLKFMVYLQKENIIDESGMPKERFSAEFPKEGPSILRIQQVVRGDSAAYFCASSPPYRTGREKLFFGSGTQLSVL.